This T cell receptor (beta chain) was retrieved from a study of blood T cells in healthy people across ages. Study-wide context: Researchers report that template switching captured about one barcoded beta molecule per two T cells.

This CDR3 is built from 16 residues. The germline gives CDR1 SGHDT, CDR2 YYEEEE. Per sample, extraction of total RNA gave at least 5 micrograms in every case. A J-beta primer mix and a sample-barcoded 5' primer were used in a second PCR of about 7 to 11 cycles. Each of the samples gave a minimum of 3 million paired-end reads that contained CDR3. MiXCR, run by TCRdb on the 5' RACE reads, gives a single entry per CDR3 protein. The table shows 1.2 million to 1.5 million distinct CDR3 sequences, with approximately 59% occurring only once. Of note for this clonotype: An end of the junction does not agree with germline; a read error may underlie this.

The chain combines TRBV5-6 with TRBJ2-3; D may correspond to TRBD1 or TRBD2 (5 bases each). Source material: blood. This clonotype was obtained from a man aged 18 to 30 in good health. The CDR3 reads CASSLLSADRGDTLYF. The DNA of the CDR3 is TGTGCCAGCAGCTTGTTGTCCGCTGACCGAGGGGATACGCTGTATTTT.